These 27 T cell receptor beta chains were sequenced from one sample in a study of blood T cell repertoires in COVID-19. This table comes from immunoSEQ multiplex PCR, and its TCRdb copy is limited to in-frame clones, with some not included. The table shows approximately 130,000 clones, with more than 75% occurring only once. Specimen: peripheral blood. These TCRs come from a man between 50 and 59 years old with active COVID-19.

The V call is TRBV7-2, the J call TRBJ1-3; no reliable D call. Germline lookup yields CDR1 SGHTA and CDR2 FQGNSA. V was clipped by 0 bases and J by 4 bases, with 10 bases between them. CDR3 length equals 15 residues. CDR3: CASSLAGIGGNTIYF. In nucleotides, the CDR3 is TGTGCCAGCAGCTTAGCCGGGATCGGGGGAAACACCATATATTTT.

J is TRBJ2-6 and V is TRBV20-1; 8 bases are a match to TRBD1. Trimming removed 3 bases from V and 0 bases from J; junction bases left unmatched: 7. The CDR3 covers 17 residues. The germline CDR1 and CDR2 sequences are DFQATT and SNEGSKA (reference sequence). The CDR3 nucleotides read TGCAGTGCTAGTAGCGGCAGGGGGCACTCTGGGGCCAACGTCCTGACTTTC. This sequence encodes CSASSGRGHSGANVLTF.

The chain recombines TRBV12-5 with TRBJ2-3, with 11 bases identical to TRBD2. With 5 bases clipped from V and 4 bases from J, the junction kept 5 bases outside the gene matches. The germline gives CDR1 LGHNT, CDR2 FRNRAP. The CDR3 is 15 residues long. CDR3 in DNA: TGTGCTAGTGGTATCGGGACTAGCGGCTCAGATACGCAGTATTTT. Translation gives CASGIGTSGSDTQYF.

The chain employs TRBV5-1 and TRBJ2-3, with D tentatively TRBD1 (6 bases). Trimming cost V 7 bases and J 3 bases, with 9 bases left between them. CDR1 and CDR2 (germline): SGHRS, YFSETQ. CDR3 length: 12 amino acids. The DNA for the CDR3 is TGCGCCAGCGCCCAGGGGACAGATACGCAGTATTTT. Protein: CASAQGTDTQYF.

This chain connects TRBV7-2 to TRBJ2-2; TRBD2 matches at 9 bases. The CDR3 is 16 residues long. V was clipped by 10 bases and J by 1 base; unmatched bases: 10. Germline CDR1 is SGHTA and CDR2 is FQGNSA. CDR3 sequence reads: CATKGPSGVNTGELFF. The CDR3 coding sequence is TGTGCCACTAAAGGGCCTAGCGGGGTGAACACCGGGGAGCTGTTTTTT. The entire variable domain, with the rest obtained from reference TRBV7-2 and TRBJ2-2, is as follows: GAGVSQSPSNKVTEKGKDVELRCDPISGHTALYWYRQSLGQGLEFLIYFQGNSAPDKSGLPSDRFSAERTGGSVSTLTIQRTQQEDSAVYLCATKGPSGVNTGELFFGEGSRLTVL.

The chain uses TRBV19 and TRBJ2-1; 8 nucleotides line up with TRBD1. This CDR3 contains 14 residues. Germline V CDR1 and CDR2: LNHDA, SQIVND (reference sequence). V was clipped by 4 bases and J by 7 bases; unmatched bases: 6. The CDR3 sequence is CASSNRQGWNEQFF. CDR3 sequence (DNA): TGTGCCAGTAGTAACCGACAGGGGTGGAATGAGCAGTTCTTC. The full variable domain, rest sourced from reference TRBV19 and TRBJ2-1, is DGGITQSPKYLFRKEGQNVTLSCEQNLNHDAMYWYRQDPGQGLRLIYYSQIVNDFQKGDIAEGYSVSREKKESFPLTVTSAQKNPTAFYLCASSNRQGWNEQFFGPGTRLTVL.

The chain recombines TRBV19 with TRBJ2-1; 10 bases are shared with TRBD2. The V and J ends lost 4 bases and 5 bases, in that order; junction bases with no gene match: 5. The V gene's germline CDR1 is LNHDA and CDR2 SQIVND (reference sequence). The CDR3 runs 15 residues. CDR3 region: CASSTSGGANNEQFF. The CDR3 region has the DNA TGTGCCAGTAGTACCAGCGGGGGGGCCAACAATGAGCAGTTCTTC.

The V gene is TRBV5-1, the J gene TRBJ2-5; 9 bases line up with TRBD1. The trim removed 2 bases at V and 1 base at J, leaving 3 bases unmatched. The CDR3 length is 15 residues. Germline assignment: CDR1 SGHRS and CDR2 YFSETQ. The CDR3 sequence is CASSFGQGPQETQYF. CDR3 DNA sequence: TGCGCCAGCAGCTTTGGACAGGGGCCCCAAGAGACCCAGTACTTC.

J is TRBJ1-1 and V is TRBV9; TRBD1 matches at 7 bases. V lost 2 bases and J lost 4; bases outside the gene matches: 2. This CDR3 is 13 amino acids long. Germline CDR1 is SGDLS and CDR2 is YYNGEE. The CDR3 coding sequence is TGTGCCAGCAGCGTGGACAGGAGCACTGAAGCTTTCTTT. Its translation: CASSVDRSTEAFF.

V is TRBV11-2 and J is TRBJ2-1; 11 bases are shared with TRBD1. This CDR3 contains 15 residues. Germline loops: CDR1 SGHAT, CDR2 FQNNGV. The V and J ends lost 5 bases and 3 bases, in that order; junction bases with no gene match: 3. CDR3 sequence reads: CASSPGQGVYNEQFF. CDR3 coding DNA: TGTGCCAGCAGCCCGGGACAGGGGGTCTACAATGAGCAGTTCTTC.

This sequence joins TRBV4-1 and TRBJ1-3; D not resolved. The germline gives CDR1 MGHRA, CDR2 YSYEKL. V gave up 0 bases and J gave up 10 bases, with 10 bases separating them. The CDR3 has 13 amino acids. The CDR3 here is CASSQDMRSTIYF. CDR3 DNA sequence: TGCGCCAGCAGCCAAGATATGAGGTCTACCATATATTTT.

This sequence joins TRBV4-1 and TRBJ2-7; 7 nucleotides line up with TRBD1. The CDR3 is 14 amino acids. Germline CDR1 reads MGHRA; CDR2 reads YSYEKL. V shed 4 bases, J shed 0 bases, and the junction held 3 bases outside the gene matches. The CDR3 reads CASSRGQASYEQYF. The CDR3 bases are TGCGCCAGCAGCCGTGGACAGGCCTCCTACGAGCAGTACTTC.

The chain links TRBV4-2 to TRBJ2-5; 7 bases are shared with TRBD1. CDR1 is LGHNA, CDR2 YNFKEQ, per germline. J gave up 5 bases and V 0 bases, and 3 bases lay outside the gene matches. This CDR3 is 14 amino acids long. This chain's CDR3 is CASSQDIQGETQYF. The CDR3 DNA sequence: TGTGCCAGCAGCCAAGACATACAGGGGGAGACCCAGTACTTC.

This clone was seen many times. V gene TRBV20-1 combines with J gene TRBJ2-2; 7 bases match TRBD2. The V and J ends lost 3 bases and 1 base, in that order; junction bases with no gene match: 5. Germline CDR1 and CDR2: DFQATT and SNEGSKA (reference sequence). The CDR3 loop spans 15 amino acids. The CDR3 sequence is CSASNPSGNTGELFF. The DNA of the CDR3 is TGCAGTGCTAGTAATCCTAGCGGGAACACCGGGGAGCTGTTTTTT.

The V gene is TRBV2, the J gene TRBJ1-2, with TRBD1 matching 9 bases. This CDR3 is 16 amino acids long. Trimming removed 7 bases from V and 3 bases from J; junction bases left unmatched: 12. Germline lookup yields CDR1 SNHLY and CDR2 FYNNEI. As DNA, the CDR3 is TGTGCCAGCACCGGGACAGGGAAGAAGGAATACTATGGCTACACCTTC. Amino acid sequence: CASTGTGKKEYYGYTF.

The chain joins TRBV12-5 to TRBJ2-7; TRBD1 aligns across 9 bases. The CDR3 runs 14 residues. CDR1 and CDR2 from the germline V gene are LGHNT and FRNRAP. V lost 4 bases, J lost 7 bases, and 8 bases stayed unmatched. The DNA for the CDR3 is TGTGCTAGTGGTTCGGGACAGGGTTTGGGGGAGCAGTACTTC. It yields the protein CASGSGQGLGEQYF.

The rearrangement uses TRBV28 and TRBJ1-1; D not certain. Trimming took off 7 bases at V and 10 bases at J, with 16 bases between the two ends. Germline V gene lookup returns CDR1 MDHEN and CDR2 SYDVKM. This CDR3 has 12 residues. CDR3: CASIAQAGGAFF. Written as DNA, the CDR3 is TGTGCCAGCATCGCCCAGGCCGGAGGAGCTTTCTTT.

The V gene is TRBV2, the J gene TRBJ1-3, with a possible D match to TRBD1 (6 bases). The germline V gene encodes CDR1 SNHLY and CDR2 FYNNEI. The CDR3 sequence is 13 residues long. The ends were cut back, 6 bases at V and 2 bases at J, with 8 bases in the middle. CDR3 residues: CASRGAPGNTIYF. CDR3 coding DNA: TGTGCCAGCAGGGGGGCTCCTGGAAACACCATATATTTT.

This sequence joins TRBV4-1 and TRBJ1-2, with TRBD1 matching over 7 bases. Germline V gene data show CDR1 as MGHRA and CDR2 as YSYEKL. V dropped 5 bases and J dropped 4; count of bases not matched to a gene: 13. This CDR3 has 16 amino acids. The CDR3 loop reads CASSAGTELIFYGYTF. The CDR3 coding sequence is TGCGCCAGCAGCGCCGGGACAGAACTAATTTTCTATGGCTACACCTTC.

The chain employs TRBV6-4 and TRBJ2-2; perhaps TRBD1 as D (6 bases). The CDR3 loop spans 14 amino acids. Trimming left V 4 bases short and J 6 bases short, with 12 bases between. The germline V gene encodes CDR1 MRHNA and CDR2 SNTAGT. This CDR3 reads CASSARQGSGELFF. As DNA, the CDR3 is TGTGCCAGCAGTGCTCGGCAGGGGTCCGGGGAGCTGTTTTTT.

The genes are TRBV30 and TRBJ2-2, with D possibly being TRBD2 (6 bases). This CDR3 region has 15 residues. The germline gives CDR1 GTSNPN, CDR2 SVGIG (reference sequence). Trimming stripped 5 bases from V and 0 bases from J, with 13 bases between. CDR3 nucleotides: TGTGCCTGGGTTGGGGGGAAATCGAACACCGGGGAGCTGTTTTTT. Protein product: CAWVGGKSNTGELFF.

CDR3: CSVRTSTRTDTQYF. The CDR3 region has the DNA TGCAGCGTACGGACTAGCACACGCACAGATACGCAGTATTTT. This chain uses TRBV29-1 with TRBJ2-3; the match to TRBD2 covers 8 bases. Unmatched junction bases numbered 6, after V lost 6 bases and J lost 1 base. Germline CDR1 SQVTM, CDR2 ANQGSEA. The CDR3 extends over 14 amino acids.

CDR3 sequence reads: CASSRTGRTYEQYF. As DNA, the CDR3 is TGTGCCAGCAGTCGGACAGGGCGAACCTACGAGCAGTACTTC. The chain recombines TRBV2 with TRBJ2-7; 8 nucleotides agree with TRBD1. Germline V lookup: CDR1 SNHLY, CDR2 FYNNEI. Trimming cost V 5 bases and J 2 bases; bases outside gene matches: 5. CDR3 length: 14 residues.

The chain couples TRBV3-1 (or the pseudogene TRBV3-2) to TRBJ2-3; TRBD2 agrees at 9 bases. Germline lookup yields CDR1 LGHDT and CDR2 YNNKEL (reference sequence). The V and J ends lost 6 bases and 4 bases, in that order; junction bases with no gene match: 8. This CDR3 is 15 amino acids long. In DNA form, the CDR3 reads TGTGCCAGCAGGGTCTGGCGGGGGGGCGCAGATACGCAGTATTTT. It translates to CASRVWRGGADTQYF.

The V call is TRBV2, the J call TRBJ2-1; 7 bases fit TRBD2. CDR1 and CDR2 from the germline V gene are SNHLY and FYNNEI. V was pared by 6 bases and J by 0 bases, with 11 bases of the junction left unmatched. This CDR3 spans 17 amino acids. Written as DNA, the CDR3 is TGTGCCAGCAGGCCTTCTAGCGGACGTAGCTCCTACAATGAGCAGTTCTTC. As protein: CASRPSSGRSSYNEQFF. Based on the CDR3 plus reference TRBV2 and TRBJ2-1, the full variable domain is EPEVTQTPSHQVTQMGQEVILRCVPISNHLYFYWYRQILGQKVEFLVSFYNNEISEKSEIFDDQFSVERPDGSNFTLKIRSTKLEDSAMYFCASRPSSGRSSYNEQFFGPGTRLTVL.

The rearrangement joins TRBV28 to TRBJ1-3; D call uncertain. The V gene lost 2 bases and the J gene lost 2 bases, with 13 bases spanning the gap. This CDR3 comprises 16 residues. Germline V gene sequence: CDR1 MDHEN, CDR2 SYDVKM. The CDR3 sequence: CASSLGRSGTGNTIYF. In DNA form, the CDR3 reads TGTGCCAGCAGTTTAGGCCGGTCCGGGACTGGAAACACCATATATTTT.

CDR3 DNA: TGTGCCAGCAGCTTAGATCGGGACAGCTCCTACAATGAGCAGTTCTTC. Amino acids: CASSLDRDSSYNEQFF. This chain joins TRBV11-3 and TRBJ2-1, with 7 bases lining up with TRBD1. Trimming at V came to 0 bases and at J to 0 bases, leaving 2 bases not matched to a gene. Germline assignment: CDR1 SGHNT and CDR2 YENEEA. The CDR3 runs 16 residues.